What follows are 25 T cell receptor beta chains derived from one specimen sequenced in a study of T-cell reconstitution after alpha-beta-depleted transplantation in children. The TCRbeta library incorporated unique molecular identifiers. From the PCR reads, TCRdb called clonotypes with MiXCR, one entry per CDR3 protein. Among about 400,000 distinct CDR3 sequences listed, 20% were seen once. Sequenced material: PBMCs from the stem cell graft donor, taken from the stem cell graft. These receptor sequences come from a human donor who donated a stem cell graft to a child with acute myeloid leukemia.

The chain combines TRBV7-2 with TRBJ2-2, with 9 positions matching TRBD1. Trimming cost V 5 bases and J 1 base; bases outside gene matches: 2. CDR3 length equals 15 residues. Germline lookup yields CDR1 SGHTA and CDR2 FQGNSA. The CDR3 nucleotides read TGTGCCAGCAGCCCGACAGGGGGGAACACCGGGGAGCTGTTTTTT. Its protein product is CASSPTGGNTGELFF.

The chain employs TRBV7-8 and TRBJ2-2, with 8 nucleotides matching TRBD2. Losses at the gene ends were 5 bases for V and 8 bases for J; bases not matched to a gene: 7. Germline loops: CDR1 SGHVS, CDR2 FQNEAQ. The CDR3 loop spans 14 amino acids. The CDR3: CASSRSGSLGELFF. The CDR3, as DNA: TGTGCCAGCAGCAGAAGCGGGAGTCTTGGGGAGCTGTTTTTT.

The table lists this clonotype with a few counts. J is TRBJ2-4 and V is TRBV4-2; D call uncertain. Germline lookup yields CDR1 LGHNA and CDR2 YNFKEQ. The CDR3 extends over 14 amino acids. Trimming cost V 5 bases and J 6 bases, with 14 bases left between them. The CDR3 sequence: CASSSDRTLNIQYF. The CDR3 nucleotides read TGTGCCAGCAGCTCAGACCGTACCTTAAACATTCAGTACTTC.

The chain recombines TRBV4-3 with TRBJ2-2; D uncertain. The V and J ends lost 4 bases and 0 bases respectively, with 6 bases between them. Germline assignment: CDR1 LGHNA and CDR2 YSLEER. The CDR3 runs 14 residues. The CDR3 DNA is TGCGCCAGCAGCCTAGTAGCGAACACCGGGGAGCTGTTTTTT. Its translation is CASSLVANTGELFF.

In this sample, this clonotype turned up a few times. The chain is built from TRBV29-1 and TRBJ2-7, with 8 positions matching TRBD1. J was trimmed by 0 bases and V by 4 bases; bases with no gene match: 5. Germline lookup yields CDR1 SQVTM and CDR2 ANQGSEA. The CDR3 spans 14 residues. The CDR3 loop reads CSVGKTGGSYEQYF. The CDR3 nucleotides are TGCAGCGTTGGAAAAACAGGGGGCTCCTACGAGCAGTACTTC.

This sequence joins TRBV30 and TRBJ2-1; 7 positions match TRBD1. CDR3 length equals 16 residues. V lost 3 bases and J lost 0; bases outside the gene matches: 8. Germline CDR1 reads GTSNPN; CDR2 reads SVGIG (reference sequence). The DNA of the CDR3 is TGTGCCTGGAGGAGGGGGCCGGGGAGCTCCTACAATGAGCAGTTCTTC. It codes for CAWRRGPGSSYNEQFF.

This clonotype turned up a few times. The J gene is TRBJ2-7, the V gene TRBV5-1; D ambiguous. CDR3 length: 13 residues. V was pared by 5 bases and J by 5 bases, with 14 bases between. CDR1 and CDR2 (germline): SGHRS, YFSETQ. Here the CDR3 DNA reads TGCGCCAGCAGGTTTCCGGAGAGAAACGAGCAGTACTTC. It codes for CASRFPERNEQYF.

This clonotype has just a few counts. V usage is TRBV5-1 and J usage is TRBJ2-1, with D uncertain. CDR1 SGHRS and CDR2 YFSETQ come from the germline V gene. This CDR3 comprises 12 residues. Trimming pared 0 bases from V and 8 bases from J, leaving 6 bases between. CDR3 nucleotide sequence: TGCGCCAGCAGCTTGGGCTGGGATGAGCAGTTCTTC. It is translated as CASSLGWDEQFF.

This clonotype was seen a few times. V and J are TRBV4-1 and TRBJ1-1, with 9 nucleotides matching TRBD1. This CDR3 is 17 amino acids long. From germline, CDR1 is MGHRA and CDR2 YSYEKL. Germline trimming cut 1 base from V and 0 bases from J; bases unmatched to any gene: 6. The CDR3 reads CASSQAGTGIMNTEAFF. CDR3 coding DNA: TGCGCCAGCAGCCAAGCAGGGACAGGGATAATGAACACTGAAGCTTTCTTT.

This clonotype has more than one count but fewer than ten. The chain couples TRBV5-1 to TRBJ2-3, with TRBD2 matching 7 bases. Germline assignment: CDR1 SGHRS and CDR2 YFSETQ. The CDR3 runs to 15 residues. Trimming cost V 3 bases and J 4 bases; bases outside gene matches: 8. The CDR3 DNA follows: TGCGCCAGCAGCTCTGGGCGGGAGAAGGCAGATACGCAGTATTTT. Protein product: CASSSGREKADTQYF.

This clonotype was detected ten times or more. The V call is TRBV20-1, the J call TRBJ1-1; D unclear. Trimming took 6 bases from V and 5 from J, leaving 13 bases between them. The CDR3 has 12 residues. Germline V gene data show CDR1 as DFQATT and CDR2 as SNEGSKA (reference sequence). The CDR3 loop is CSAEGTRTEAFF. For the CDR3, the DNA is TGCAGTGCCGAGGGCACGCGTACTGAAGCTTTCTTT.

In this sample, this clonotype turned up a few times. V is TRBV5-1 and J is TRBJ2-7; 8 bases line up with TRBD1. Germline-derived CDR1 and CDR2 are SGHRS and YFSETQ. The CDR3 runs to 15 residues. The V and J ends lost 0 bases and 5 bases, in that order; junction bases with no gene match: 7. This chain's CDR3 is CASSLAQTGVDEQYF. The CDR3 DNA is TGCGCCAGCAGCTTGGCTCAGACAGGGGTGGACGAGCAGTACTTC.

The chain recombines TRBV7-9 with TRBJ2-1; 11 nucleotides agree with TRBD2. The ends lost 8 bases at V and 1 base at J; junction bases unmatched: 7. The CDR3 extends over 16 amino acids. Per germline, CDR1 SEHNR and CDR2 FQNEAQ (reference sequence). CDR3: CASGGLAGGSYNEQFF. The CDR3 DNA sequence: TGTGCCAGCGGAGGACTAGCGGGTGGGTCCTACAATGAGCAGTTCTTC.

V and J are TRBV4-3 and TRBJ2-1, with TRBD2 matching 10 bases. With 1 base clipped from V and 5 bases from J, the junction kept 5 bases outside the gene matches. Germline CDR1 is LGHNA and CDR2 is YSLEER. The CDR3 totals 16 residues. The DNA of the CDR3 is TGCGCCAGCAGCCAAGTCATTAGCGGGAGGCACAATGAGCAGTTCTTC. Encoded protein: CASSQVISGRHNEQFF.

This clonotype was counted many times. The rearrangement links TRBV29-1 to TRBJ2-2; D possibly uses TRBD1 or TRBD2 (5 bases each). V lost 7 bases and J lost 1, with 13 bases in between. The CDR3 runs 14 residues. Per the germline V gene, CDR1 is SQVTM and CDR2 is ANQGSEA. The CDR3 region has the DNA TGCAGCGCCACAGGACTCGGGAACACCGGGGAGCTGTTTTTT. Translation gives CSATGLGNTGELFF.

The J gene is TRBJ1-3, the V gene TRBV4-1; D not certain. Germline V CDR1 and CDR2: MGHRA, YSYEKL. The CDR3 sequence is 16 residues long. The V and J ends lost 0 bases and 0 bases respectively, with 9 bases between them. CDR3: CASSQDHSFSGNTIYF. DNA of the CDR3: TGCGCCAGCAGCCAAGATCACAGTTTCTCTGGAAACACCATATATTTT.

This clonotype has more than one count but fewer than ten. The chain links TRBV20-1 to TRBJ1-5; possibly TRBD1 for D (6 bases). Trimming took 1 base from V and 4 from J, leaving 14 bases between them. Germline V lookup: CDR1 DFQATT, CDR2 SNEGSKA (reference sequence). This CDR3 comprises 15 residues. CDR3 nucleotides: TGCAGTGCTAGAGGAACTACGGACAGAAATCAGCCCCAGCATTTT. Protein: CSARGTTDRNQPQHF.

This clonotype was observed a few times. The CDR3 is CSAPEVPSYGYTF. CDR3 DNA sequence: TGCAGTGCTCCGGAGGTTCCCTCCTATGGCTACACCTTC. This chain links TRBV20-1 with TRBJ1-2; the D is unclear. This CDR3 contains 13 residues. Germline V CDR1 and CDR2: DFQATT, SNEGSKA (reference sequence). V dropped 5 bases and J dropped 4 bases, with 14 bases sitting between them.

This clonotype was counted only a few times. V usage is TRBV6-1 and J usage is TRBJ1-5, with TRBD1 as a possible D gene (6 bases). The CDR3 runs to 14 residues. Germline-derived CDR1 and CDR2 are MNHNS and SASEGT. Deletions cut 4 bases from V and 2 bases from J, with 9 bases between. DNA for the CDR3: TGTGCCAGCAGTGGGGACACTCGCAATCAGCCCCAGCATTTT. This gives the protein CASSGDTRNQPQHF.

This clonotype was recorded a few times. The chain combines TRBV25-1 with TRBJ2-3, with D possibly TRBD1 on 6 matching bases. CDR1 MGHDK and CDR2 SYGVNS come from the germline V gene. V gave up 5 bases and J gave up 2 bases, with 20 bases separating them. This CDR3 region has 17 residues. Here the CDR3 reads CASSLAEGQTFTDTQYF. The CDR3 bases are TGTGCCAGCAGTCTTGCCGAAGGACAGACCTTCACAGATACGCAGTATTTT. Supplemented by reference TRBV25-1 and TRBJ2-3, the full variable domain reads EADIYQTPRYLVIGTGKKITLECSQTMGHDKMYWYQQDPGMELHLIHYSYGVNSTEKGDLSSESTVSRIRTEHFPLTLESARPSHTSQYLCASSLAEGQTFTDTQYFGPGTRLTVL.

The chain recombines TRBV12-3 or TRBV12-4 with TRBJ2-5, with D possibly matching TRBD1 (6 bases). Deletions cut 6 bases from V and 2 bases from J, with 16 bases between. The CDR3 length is 15 residues. CDR3 amino acids: CASSLRQGPQETQYF. The CDR3, as DNA: TGTGCCAGCAGCCTTCGGCAGGGGCCTCAAGAGACCCAGTACTTC.

This clonotype was picked up a small number of times. V usage is TRBV12-3 or TRBV12-4 and J usage is TRBJ2-5; D is perhaps TRBD1 (5 bases). Trimming stripped 3 bases from V and 4 bases from J, with 12 bases between. The CDR3 is made up of 14 amino acids. The CDR3 here is CASSFWVGAETQYF. Here the CDR3 DNA reads TGTGCCAGCAGTTTTTGGGTAGGGGCAGAGACCCAGTACTTC.

This clonotype has at least ten counts. This chain connects TRBV29-1 to TRBJ2-1; the D gene is possibly TRBD2 (5 bases). Germline V CDR1 and CDR2: SQVTM, ANQGSEA. V was pared by 4 bases and J by 2 bases, with 9 bases between. This CDR3 is 13 amino acids long. The CDR3 here is CSVVTGTYNEQFF. The CDR3 DNA reads as TGCAGCGTTGTAACGGGGACCTACAATGAGCAGTTCTTC.

The sample holds a few counts of this clonotype. The chain recombines TRBV4-2 with TRBJ2-7; D may be TRBD2 (5 bases). V was pared by 0 bases and J by 2 bases, with 20 bases between. CDR1 LGHNA and CDR2 YNFKEQ come from the germline V gene. This CDR3 contains 18 residues. The CDR3 loop is CASSQDKSRYPGAYEQYF. In nucleotides, the CDR3 is TGTGCCAGCAGCCAAGATAAGTCGCGGTATCCCGGGGCCTACGAGCAGTACTTC.

CDR3 in amino acids: CASSLGPGTGGPYEQYF. The CDR3 DNA reads as TGCGCCAGCAGCTTGGGCCCCGGGACAGGAGGACCCTACGAGCAGTACTTC. The chain is built from TRBV5-1 and TRBJ2-7, with 8 bases matching TRBD1. The CDR3 runs 17 residues. The germline V gene has CDR1 SGHRS and CDR2 YFSETQ. Trimming at V came to 0 bases and at J to 2 bases, leaving 10 bases not matched to a gene.